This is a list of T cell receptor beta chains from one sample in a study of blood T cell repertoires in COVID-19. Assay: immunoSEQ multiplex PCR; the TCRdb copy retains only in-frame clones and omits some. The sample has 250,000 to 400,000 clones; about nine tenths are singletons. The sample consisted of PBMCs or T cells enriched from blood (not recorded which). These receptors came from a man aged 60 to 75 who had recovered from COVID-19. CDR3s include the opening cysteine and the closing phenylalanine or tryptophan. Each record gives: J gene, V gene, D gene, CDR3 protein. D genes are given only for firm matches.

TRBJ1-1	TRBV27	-	CASSETRGRSGAFF
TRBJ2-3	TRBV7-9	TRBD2	CASSSLAGAYSTDTQYF
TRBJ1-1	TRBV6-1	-	CASSEDPGNTEAFF
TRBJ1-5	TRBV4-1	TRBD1	CASSQEADRGLESNQPQHF
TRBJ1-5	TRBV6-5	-	CASKNARFFGPQHF
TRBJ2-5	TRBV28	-	CASSIGQKTQYF
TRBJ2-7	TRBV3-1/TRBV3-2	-	CASSQVTHRGYEQYF
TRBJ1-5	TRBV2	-	CASNPDRHQPQHF
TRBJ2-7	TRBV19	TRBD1	CASSMDRTYEQYF
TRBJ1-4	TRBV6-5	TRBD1	CASSKQGQGDEKLFF
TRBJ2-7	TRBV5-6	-	CASSFGGTVVIGEQYF
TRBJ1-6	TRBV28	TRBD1	CASSRGQGMSPLHF
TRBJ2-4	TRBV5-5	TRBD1	CASSLVGTGVNIQYF
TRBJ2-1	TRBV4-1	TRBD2	CASSQDSSSGLAGRNEQFF
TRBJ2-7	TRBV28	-	CASSLYGGLTNF
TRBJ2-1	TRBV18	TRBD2	CASSPPLFAGGPGEQFF
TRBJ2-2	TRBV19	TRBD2	CASSNSGNGELFF
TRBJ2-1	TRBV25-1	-	CASSGAARAYNEQFF
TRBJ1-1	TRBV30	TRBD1	CAWSTRQGVNTEAFF
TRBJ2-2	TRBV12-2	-	CASRLTLTGELFF
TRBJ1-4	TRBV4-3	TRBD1	CASSQGSGTGLNEKLFF
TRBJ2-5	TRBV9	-	CASSAPRTRANQETQYF
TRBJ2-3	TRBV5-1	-	CASRSLNTDTQYF
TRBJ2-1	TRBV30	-	CAWSRGSNEQFF
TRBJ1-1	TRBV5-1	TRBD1	CASSSGQANTEAFF
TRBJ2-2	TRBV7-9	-	CASSLSGRGRGTGELFF
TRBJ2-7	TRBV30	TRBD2	CAFTSGSYEQYF
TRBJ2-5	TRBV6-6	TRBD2	CASSPPSSGKETQYF
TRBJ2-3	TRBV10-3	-	CAIMETARSTDTQYF
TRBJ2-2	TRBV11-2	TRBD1	CASSTDREIGELFF
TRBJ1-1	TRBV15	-	CATSRVLNTEAFF